These 25 T cell receptor beta chains came from one sample sequenced in a study of shared clonotypes between healthy human individuals. Only in-frame clones appear in the TCRdb table, and some are missing; sequencing was by immunoSEQ multiplex PCR. In the table there are some 700,000 clones, 90% of which are singletons. Sequenced sample: memory CD8+ T cells from PBMCs. Specified subset: CD45RO+ cells pooled with CCR7-negative TemRA cells. The receptor set was obtained from a man aged 18 to 29 in good health. Some clones in this sample may be carry-over from other donors' samples.

The chain is built from TRBV4-3 and TRBJ1-1; a weak D match, TRBD1 (5 bases). Trimming left V 4 bases short and J 4 bases short, with 13 bases between. The CDR3 spans 14 residues. Germline assignment: CDR1 LGHNA and CDR2 YSLEER. The CDR3 reads CASSPLRAGTEAFF. CDR3 sequence (DNA): TGCGCCAGCAGCCCCCTCAGGGCAGGCACTGAAGCTTTCTTT.

The J gene is TRBJ2-1, the V gene TRBV19, with 7 bases matching TRBD1. Per the germline V gene, CDR1 is LNHDA and CDR2 is SQIVND (reference sequence). The CDR3 is made up of 15 amino acids. Trimming took 6 bases from V and 1 from J; bases not matched to a gene: 6. The CDR3 region has the DNA TGTGCCAGTAGGGAACGGGACAGTTCCTACAATGAGCAGTTCTTC. Its protein product is CASRERDSSYNEQFF.

The chain is built from TRBV5-4 and TRBJ2-3; perhaps TRBD2 as D (6 bases). The CDR3 is 15 amino acids. V dropped 6 bases and J dropped 1 base, with 15 bases sitting between them. The germline CDR1 and CDR2 sequences are SGHNT and YYREEE (reference sequence). In nucleotides, the CDR3 is TGTGCCAGCACTACCCGGGAGAATGGCACAGATACGCAGTATTTT. As protein: CASTTRENGTDTQYF.

The V and J genes are TRBV30 and TRBJ2-7; weak D call: TRBD2 (7 bases). CDR3 length equals 12 residues. Germline V gene data show CDR1 as GTSNPN and CDR2 as SVGIG (reference sequence). Trimming removed 6 bases from V and 7 bases from J, with 16 bases in between. CDR3 loop: CACSRGGGEQYF. The CDR3, as DNA: TGTGCCTGTAGCAGGGGAGGGGGTGAGCAGTACTTC.

The CDR3 is CSVEGTSDSTGELFF. The CDR3 nucleotides are TGCAGCGTTGAGGGGACTAGCGACTCAACCGGGGAGCTGTTTTTT. The chain uses TRBV29-1 and TRBJ2-2, with TRBD2 matching over 10 bases. The CDR3 has 15 amino acids. Germline V lookup: CDR1 SQVTM, CDR2 ANQGSEA. Trimming removed 3 bases from V and 5 bases from J; junction bases left unmatched: 6.

The gene calls are TRBV9 and TRBJ2-5; weak D call: TRBD1 (5 bases). V gave up 7 bases and J gave up 1 base, with 11 bases separating them. The CDR3 has 13 residues. The germline V gene encodes CDR1 SGDLS and CDR2 YYNGEE. In DNA form, the CDR3 reads TGTGCCAGCGGCCGGACAACCCAAGAGACCCAGTACTTC. The encoded protein is CASGRTTQETQYF. The entire variable domain, with the rest obtained from reference TRBV9 and TRBJ2-5, is as follows: DSGVTQTPKHLITATGQRVTLRCSPRSGDLSVYWYQQSLDQGLQFLIQYYNGEERAKGNILERFSAQQFPDLHSELNLSSLELGDSALYFCASGRTTQETQYFGPGTRLLVL.

The V call is TRBV7-9, the J call TRBJ2-7, with 11 bases fitting TRBD1. Germline CDR1 reads SEHNR; CDR2 reads FQNEAQ (reference sequence). The CDR3 contains 16 residues. The V gene end was trimmed by 1 base and the J gene end by 1 base; junction bases not matched to a gene: 3. The CDR3 DNA sequence: TGTGCCAGCAGCTTAGGGGGACAGGGGGTTTCCTACGAGCAGTACTTC. The encoded protein is CASSLGGQGVSYEQYF.

The chain has TRBV9 and TRBJ2-7, with 7 bases lining up with TRBD2. The trim removed 0 bases at V and 4 bases at J, leaving 7 bases unmatched. Germline lookup yields CDR1 SGDLS and CDR2 YYNGEE. The CDR3 is 15 amino acids. CDR3 nucleotides: TGTGCCAGCAGCGTAGGCGTGACTAGCAATTACGAGCAGTACTTC. Translation: CASSVGVTSNYEQYF.

The chain recombines TRBV27 with TRBJ1-6, with D maybe TRBD1 (6 bases). The V gene lost 4 bases and the J gene lost 6 bases, with 13 bases spanning the gap. Per the germline V gene, CDR1 is MNHEY and CDR2 is SMNVEV (reference sequence). This CDR3 region has 15 residues. CDR3 DNA: TGTGCCAGCAGTTCACAGGGTTTTGGTAATTCACCCCTCCACTTT. Translation gives CASSSQGFGNSPLHF.

The chain combines TRBV6-5 with TRBJ2-1, with 10 bases fitting TRBD2. J gave up 7 bases and V 2 bases, and 8 bases lay outside the gene matches. The CDR3 runs 16 residues. Germline V gene sequence: CDR1 MNHEY, CDR2 SVGAGI. CDR3 nucleotides: TGTGCCAGCAGTTACCGAAAACTAGCGGGATCGAATGAGCAGTTCTTC. This sequence encodes CASSYRKLAGSNEQFF.

The V call is TRBV27, the J call TRBJ2-3; a possible D gene is TRBD2 (5 bases). The CDR3 length is 14 residues. CDR1 MNHEY and CDR2 SMNVEV come from the germline V gene (reference sequence). The V gene lost 3 bases and the J gene lost 11 bases, with 18 bases spanning the gap. CDR3 sequence: CASSLVGAFGGQYF. The CDR3 bases are TGTGCCAGCAGTTTGGTGGGAGCCTTTGGAGGGCAGTATTTT.

This sequence joins TRBV7-9 and TRBJ2-7, with 8 bases matching TRBD2. CDR1 SEHNR and CDR2 FQNEAQ come from the germline V gene (reference sequence). The trim removed 7 bases at V and 0 bases at J, leaving 17 bases unmatched. CDR3 length: 18 residues. The DNA of the CDR3 is TGTGCCAGCAAGAAGAGCGGGCTAGCGGGTGAGCTCTCCTACGAGCAGTACTTC. Its translation is CASKKSGLAGELSYEQYF.

The CDR3 here is CASTKKLGRGCQETQYF. CDR3 in DNA: TGCGCCAGCACTAAGAAATTAGGACGGGGGTGTCAAGAGACCCAGTACTTC. The rearrangement uses TRBV10-1 and TRBJ2-5; possible D gene TRBD2, 6 bases. The CDR3 covers 17 residues. Germline CDR1 is WNHNN and CDR2 is SYGVQD (reference sequence). V was shortened by 7 bases and J by 2 bases, with 23 bases between the two germline ends.

The chain is built from TRBV11-2 and TRBJ1-2, with 11 bases that match TRBD1. The V segment lost 5 bases and the J segment 0 bases; nucleotides outside the gene matches: 8. The CDR3 runs 17 residues. Per the germline V gene, CDR1 is SGHAT and CDR2 is FQNNGV. The CDR3 coding sequence is TGTGCCAGCAGCCCCCGGACAGGGGGCGCGTCTAACTATGGCTACACCTTC. Its translation is CASSPRTGGASNYGYTF.

CDR3 coding DNA: TGTGCCAGCAGCCAACCAAATTCACCCCTCCACTTT. This encodes CASSQPNSPLHF. V is TRBV6-5 and J is TRBJ1-6; no definite D call. Trimming removed 6 bases at V and 7 bases at J, with 7 bases between. CDR1 is MNHEY, CDR2 SVGAGI, per germline. The CDR3 covers 12 residues.

The chain has TRBV28 and TRBJ1-3; TRBD1 aligns across 10 bases. Trimming removed 6 bases from V and 0 bases from J; junction bases left unmatched: 5. Germline V gene lookup returns CDR1 MDHEN and CDR2 SYDVKM. This CDR3 is built from 16 residues. CDR3 bases: TGTGCCAGCAGACTCGGGACAGGGGCCTCTGGAAACACCATATATTTT. Its protein is CASRLGTGASGNTIYF.

V usage is TRBV4-2 and J usage is TRBJ2-1; D is perhaps TRBD1 or TRBD2 (6 bases each). Trimming took 4 bases from V and 8 from J, leaving 21 bases between them. There are 16 residues in the CDR3. Looked up from germline, CDR1 is LGHNA and CDR2 is YNFKEQ. CDR3 protein: CASSPNGGGAMHEQFF. In nucleotides, the CDR3 is TGTGCCAGCAGCCCTAACGGGGGCGGGGCGATGCATGAGCAGTTCTTC.

The chain recombines TRBV9 with TRBJ2-5; weak D call: TRBD1 (5 bases). V was shortened by 0 bases and J by 3 bases, with 18 bases between the two germline ends. Looked up from germline, CDR1 is SGDLS and CDR2 is YYNGEE. The CDR3 spans 17 residues. The CDR3 coding sequence is TGTGCCAGCAGCGTAGGGGTGAGGACATCACCCGAAGAGACCCAGTACTTC. Amino acids: CASSVGVRTSPEETQYF. Variable domain in full (rest from reference TRBV9 and TRBJ2-5): DSGVTQTPKHLITATGQRVTLRCSPRSGDLSVYWYQQSLDQGLQFLIQYYNGEERAKGNILERFSAQQFPDLHSELNLSSLELGDSALYFCASSVGVRTSPEETQYFGPGTRLLVL.

V and J are TRBV27 and TRBJ2-3, with 8 bases aligning to TRBD2. Germline V gene sequence: CDR1 MNHEY, CDR2 SMNVEV (reference sequence). V lost 9 bases and J lost 3; bases outside the gene matches: 11. The CDR3 runs 15 residues. CDR3 DNA sequence: TGTGCCAGACTTAGCGGGACGGGAGGAACAGATACGCAGTATTTT. Translation gives CARLSGTGGTDTQYF.

This chain links TRBV7-9 with TRBJ2-7; D ambiguous. The CDR3 has 14 residues. V lost 4 bases to trimming and J lost 2 bases, with 12 bases between them. CDR1 SEHNR and CDR2 FQNEAQ come from the germline V gene (reference sequence). CDR3 protein: CASSYQLTPYEQYF. CDR3 nucleotides: TGTGCCAGCAGCTATCAATTGACACCCTACGAGCAGTACTTC. Full variable domain (rest looked up from reference TRBV7-9 and TRBJ2-7): DTGVSQNPRHKITKRGQNVTFRCDPISEHNRLYWYRQTLGQGPEFLTYFQNEAQLEKSRLLSDRFSAERPKGSFSTLEIQRTEQGDSAMYLCASSYQLTPYEQYFGPGTRLTVT.

The chain joins TRBV2 to TRBJ2-2; maybe TRBD2 (5 bases). This CDR3 is built from 15 residues. CDR1 and CDR2 from the germline V gene are SNHLY and FYNNEI. Trimming pared 0 bases from V and 6 bases from J, leaving 11 bases between. The CDR3 loop reads CASSEAGKRSGELFF. CDR3 nucleotide sequence: TGTGCCAGCAGTGAAGCCGGGAAAAGGTCCGGGGAGCTGTTTTTT.

The chain has TRBV7-9 and TRBJ1-4; a weak D match, TRBD1 (5 bases). Trimming took 2 bases from V and 2 from J, leaving 9 bases between them. The germline gives CDR1 SEHNR, CDR2 FQNEAQ (reference sequence). CDR3 size: 15 residues. CDR3 sequence: CASSLPGVTNEKLFF. CDR3 in DNA: TGTGCCAGCAGCTTACCGGGGGTCACTAATGAAAAACTGTTTTTT.

The V call is TRBV7-3, the J call TRBJ2-1; D is unclear. CDR3 length: 14 amino acids. CDR1 is SGHTA and CDR2 is FQGTGA in the germline V gene. With 2 bases removed from V and 4 bases from J, the gap between germline ends came to 9 bases. The CDR3 DNA reads TGTGCCAGCAGCTTAGGCGACCCGTACAATGAGCAGTTCTTC. Its protein product is CASSLGDPYNEQFF.

The chain is built from TRBV6-5 and TRBJ2-7; TRBD1 agrees at 11 bases. This CDR3 region has 15 residues. V lost 5 bases to trimming and J lost 5 bases; unmatched junction nucleotides: 8. Germline loops: CDR1 MNHEY, CDR2 SVGAGI. The CDR3 nucleotides read TGTGCCAGCAGTCCCGGGACAGGGGGGGCCCACGAGCAGTACTTC. Protein sequence: CASSPGTGGAHEQYF.

The chain uses TRBV7-9 and TRBJ2-5, with TRBD1 identical over 7 bases. Trimming took 1 base from V and 2 from J; bases not matched to a gene: 4. The germline V gene has CDR1 SEHNR and CDR2 FQNEAQ (reference sequence). This CDR3 region has 15 residues. The CDR3 here is CASSLGTGVQETQYF. In DNA, the CDR3 is TGTGCCAGCAGCTTAGGAACAGGGGTTCAAGAGACCCAGTACTTC.